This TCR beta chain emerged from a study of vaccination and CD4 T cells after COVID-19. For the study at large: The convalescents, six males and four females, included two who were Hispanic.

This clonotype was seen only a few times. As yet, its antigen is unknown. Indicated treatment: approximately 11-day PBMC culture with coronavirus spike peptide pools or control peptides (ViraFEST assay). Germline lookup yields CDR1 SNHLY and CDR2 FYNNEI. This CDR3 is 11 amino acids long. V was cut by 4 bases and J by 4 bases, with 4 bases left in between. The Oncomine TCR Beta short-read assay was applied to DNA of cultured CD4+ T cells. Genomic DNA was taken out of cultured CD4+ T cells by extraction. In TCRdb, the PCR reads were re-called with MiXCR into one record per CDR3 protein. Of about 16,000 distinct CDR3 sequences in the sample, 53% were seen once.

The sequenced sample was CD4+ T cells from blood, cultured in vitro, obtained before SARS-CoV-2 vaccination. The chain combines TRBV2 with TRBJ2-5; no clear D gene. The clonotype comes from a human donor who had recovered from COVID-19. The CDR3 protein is CASSVGETQYF. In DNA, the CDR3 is TGTGCCAGCAGTGTCGGAGAGACCCAGTACTTC.